These T cell receptor beta chains were read from a single sample in a study of T-cell memory formation after mild COVID-19. Each CDR3 protein gets one entry after TCRdb re-called the 5' RACE reads with MiXCR. Of about 100,000 distinct CDR3 sequences in the sample, roughly 14% were seen once. The sequenced sample consisted of PBMCs or a T cell subset sorted from them (not recorded which). The source is a man aged 18 to 30 who had mild COVID-19 (a few samples of this study predate the infection). Cell type and time point are not known. Both conserved end residues are part of each CDR3. A D gene is named only where the DNA matches it firmly. Clone size is shown for a subset of rows, as once, few, many or a class of expanded clone.

D gene: TRBD2
clone size: many
J gene: TRBJ2-1
V gene: TRBV20-1
CDR3 protein: CSARDLNPSGGSSYNEQFF
CDR3 DNA: TGCAGTGCTAGAGATCTAAACCCTAGCGGGGGTTCGTCCTACAATGAGCAGTTCTTC

D gene: .
clone size: .
J gene: TRBJ2-3
V gene: TRBV4-1
CDR3 protein: CASSPQAGRTDTQYF
CDR3 DNA: TGCGCCAGCAGCCCGCAGGCAGGGAGGACAGATACGCAGTATTTT

D gene: .
clone size: .
J gene: TRBJ1-2
V gene: TRBV4-3
CDR3 protein: CASGSGVGDYGYTF
CDR3 DNA: TGCGCCAGCGGTTCAGGGGTTGGTGACTATGGCTACACCTTC

D gene: .
clone size: few
J gene: TRBJ1-4
V gene: TRBV9
CDR3 protein: CASSPGTDFPNEKLFF
CDR3 DNA: TGTGCCAGCAGCCCGGGGACGGATTTTCCAAATGAAAAACTGTTTTTT

D gene: .
clone size: few
J gene: TRBJ2-2
V gene: TRBV7-6
CDR3 protein: CASSYSGPASTGELFF
CDR3 DNA: TGTGCCAGCAGCTACTCGGGTCCGGCGAGCACCGGGGAGCTGTTTTTT

D gene: .
clone size: .
J gene: TRBJ1-2
V gene: TRBV6-2/TRBV6-3
CDR3 protein: CASRMTGGYTF
CDR3 DNA: TGTGCCAGCAGGATGACTGGCGGCTACACCTTC

D gene: .
clone size: .
J gene: TRBJ2-5
V gene: TRBV6-5
CDR3 protein: CASGAGGGGGETQYF
CDR3 DNA: TGTGCCAGCGGAGCCGGCGGGGGCGGGGGAGAGACCCAGTACTTC

D gene: .
clone size: .
J gene: TRBJ2-1
V gene: TRBV6-5
CDR3 protein: CASSYKSSYNEQFF
CDR3 DNA: TGTGCCAGCAGTTACAAGTCATCCTACAATGAGCAGTTCTTC

D gene: .
clone size: .
J gene: TRBJ1-1
V gene: TRBV9
CDR3 protein: CASSSSGGLTEAFF
CDR3 DNA: TGTGCCAGCAGCTCATCGGGGGGTCTCACTGAAGCTTTCTTT

D gene: .
clone size: .
J gene: TRBJ2-3
V gene: TRBV4-1
CDR3 protein: CASSPRVGTISDTQYF
CDR3 DNA: TGCGCCAGCAGCCCTCGGGTAGGCACGATTTCAGATACGCAGTATTTT

D gene: TRBD1
clone size: once
J gene: TRBJ2-1
V gene: TRBV6-2/TRBV6-3
CDR3 protein: CASSRQGSYNEQFF
CDR3 DNA: TGTGCCAGCAGTCGACAGGGATCCTACAATGAGCAGTTCTTC

D gene: .
clone size: many
J gene: TRBJ2-3
V gene: TRBV5-1
CDR3 protein: CASSWDGVTDTQYF
CDR3 DNA: TGCGCCAGCAGCTGGGACGGTGTCACAGATACGCAGTATTTT

D gene: .
clone size: few
J gene: TRBJ1-5
V gene: TRBV4-3
CDR3 protein: CASSQGSGGNQPQHF
CDR3 DNA: TGCGCCAGCAGCCAAGGATCAGGGGGCAATCAGCCCCAGCATTTT

D gene: .
clone size: .
J gene: TRBJ1-2
V gene: TRBV7-2
CDR3 protein: CASSQTGEGYGYTF
CDR3 DNA: TGTGCCAGCAGCCAGACGGGGGAGGGCTATGGCTACACCTTC

D gene: .
clone size: few
J gene: TRBJ1-1
V gene: TRBV4-3
CDR3 protein: CASSQMAGEWEAFF
CDR3 DNA: TGCGCCAGCAGCCAGATGGCGGGTGAGTGGGAAGCTTTCTTT

D gene: TRBD1
clone size: .
J gene: TRBJ2-7
V gene: TRBV29-1
CDR3 protein: CSVETGTGAYEQYF
CDR3 DNA: TGCAGCGTAGAAACCGGGACAGGGGCCTACGAGCAGTACTTC

D gene: TRBD1
clone size: .
J gene: TRBJ2-7
V gene: TRBV20-1
CDR3 protein: CSAKTQTGEMVRNYEQYF
CDR3 DNA: TGCAGTGCTAAGACACAGACAGGGGAAATGGTTAGGAATTACGAGCAGTACTTC

D gene: TRBD2
clone size: .
J gene: TRBJ2-1
V gene: TRBV20-1
CDR3 protein: CSASSGESGANEQFF
CDR3 DNA: TGCAGTGCCAGCAGCGGAGAGAGCGGGGCAAATGAGCAGTTCTTC

D gene: .
clone size: many
J gene: TRBJ2-7
V gene: TRBV5-6
CDR3 protein: CASSFGTAYEQYF
CDR3 DNA: TGTGCCAGCAGCTTCGGTACAGCCTACGAGCAGTACTTC

D gene: TRBD1
clone size: .
J gene: TRBJ1-2
V gene: TRBV7-6
CDR3 protein: CASSSLTGADYGYTF
CDR3 DNA: TGTGCCAGCAGCTCCTTGACAGGGGCCGACTATGGCTACACCTTC